One TCR beta chain is described in this entry. What it binds is not known. The data derive from a study of blood T cells in healthy people across ages. Study in general: Template switching retrieved approximately one barcoded beta molecule for each two T cells.

The germline V gene has CDR1 SNHLY and CDR2 FYNNEI. V lost 1 base and J lost 0; bases outside the gene matches: 11. This CDR3 is 19 amino acids long. Then a second PCR, running roughly 7 to 11 cycles, was carried out with a sample-barcoded 5' primer and a J-beta primer mix. Template switching added a 12-random-nucleotide identifier to every cDNA molecule. MiXCR, run by TCRdb on the 5' RACE reads, gives a single entry per CDR3 protein. The sample yields approximately 900,000 distinct CDR3 sequences, about 44% seen once. The study, taken as a whole, reports: Diversity estimated from one million T cells was considered an underestimate. Because donor CMV status was unknown, expanded clonotype changes were possibly confounded.

This clonotype was obtained from a man in his thirties or forties in good health. The sequenced material came from blood. The gene calls are TRBV2 and TRBJ2-1; 8 positions agree with TRBD2. The CDR3 protein is CASSEVWASGRSSYNEQFF. CDR3 coding DNA: TGTGCCAGCAGTGAAGTCTGGGCTAGCGGGCGCAGCTCCTACAATGAGCAGTTCTTC.